The rows below give T cell receptor beta chains drawn from one sample of a study of T-cell reconstitution after alpha-beta-depleted transplantation in children. TCRdb re-called the PCR reads with MiXCR, one entry per CDR3 protein. The sample has 600,000 to 700,000 distinct CDR3 sequences; under 15% are singletons. The specimen comprised PBMCs, sampled before TCRalphabeta/CD19-depleted stem cell transplant. Receptors originate from a girl aged 2 to 10 with congenital amegakaryocytic thrombocytopenia, due to receive a stem cell transplant. Both conserved end residues are part of each CDR3. D genes are given only for firm matches. Clone size is stated in some rows and not others, as once, few, many or a class when expanded.

cdr3_nt	cdr3_aa	v_call	j_call	d_call	clone_size
TGTGCCAGCAGCTTGGTGCGGGAGTTTAGTGAGCAGTTCTTC	CASSLVREFSEQFF	TRBV7-9	TRBJ2-1	TRBD2	many
TGCGCCAGCAGCTCCTGGACTAGCGGCCTCACAGATACGCAGTATTTT	CASSSWTSGLTDTQYF	TRBV5-1	TRBJ2-3	TRBD2	many
TGCGCCAGCGGACAAGGGGTTGAAGAGACCCAGTACTTC	CASGQGVEETQYF	TRBV5-1	TRBJ2-5	-	many
TGCAGTGCTAGAGATCCCGGACTAGCGGGAGAGTTCACAGATACGCAGTATTTT	CSARDPGLAGEFTDTQYF	TRBV20-1	TRBJ2-3	TRBD2	many
TGTGCCAGGAGCCCGGGGACTTCCAATGAGCAGTTCTTC	CARSPGTSNEQFF	TRBV5-6	TRBJ2-1	-	-
TGTGCCAGCAGCCTCCATCTGGGAGTGGGGGAGACCCAGTACTTC	CASSLHLGVGETQYF	TRBV12-3/TRBV12-4	TRBJ2-5	-	many
TGCAGTGCTCACGGGACTACAGAGCCCTACGAGCAGTACTTC	CSAHGTTEPYEQYF	TRBV20-1	TRBJ2-7	TRBD2	many
TGCAGTGCTAGGGCTAGCGGGAGGATCGGGGAGCTGTTTTTT	CSARASGRIGELFF	TRBV20-1	TRBJ2-2	TRBD2	many
TGTGCCAGCAGTTGGAGTGATGGGACTGGCTACACCTTC	CASSWSDGTGYTF	TRBV28	TRBJ1-2	-	few
TGTGCCAGCAGTTACTCGGAGAAAGCGGGAGGGTCCACCGGGGAGCTGTTTTTT	CASSYSEKAGGSTGELFF	TRBV6-5	TRBJ2-2	TRBD2	many
TGCAGCGTCCCCATCTTAGCGGGGGGGTGGGATGAGCAGTTCTTC	CSVPILAGGWDEQFF	TRBV29-1	TRBJ2-1	TRBD2	few
TGTGCCAGCAGTTTCGGGGGGTCCGTCTATGGCTACACCTTC	CASSFGGSVYGYTF	TRBV28	TRBJ1-2	-	many
TGTGCCAGCAGCTTATGGCCAGGGAATGAAGAAGCTTTCTTT	CASSLWPGNEEAFF	TRBV11-2	TRBJ1-1	-	many
TGCAGCTTAAAGGGACTTTCTAGCACAGATACGCAGTATTTT	CSLKGLSSTDTQYF	TRBV29-1	TRBJ2-3	-	many
TGCGCCAGCAGCTTGGACAGTTCGGTGTTGCATGAGCAGTTCTTC	CASSLDSSVLHEQFF	TRBV5-1	TRBJ2-1	-	many
TGTGCCAGCAGCTTTCCCTCGGCGGGAGGAGGGGATACGCAGTATTTT	CASSFPSAGGGDTQYF	TRBV7-9	TRBJ2-3	TRBD2	-
TGTGCCAGCAGCGTCGGGCCGGAGGCCTACAATGAGCAGTTCTTC	CASSVGPEAYNEQFF	TRBV9	TRBJ2-1	-	-
TGCAGTGCTAGGGGCACTAAAGGGGTTTACGAGCAGTACTTC	CSARGTKGVYEQYF	TRBV20-1	TRBJ2-7	-	many
TGTGCCAGCAGCTACCCACCCGGGGGTCTAATTGAGACCCAGTACTTC	CASSYPPGGLIETQYF	TRBV7-9	TRBJ2-5	-	many
TGCAGCGTTGGGGGTGTGGGGAGGGTGGATGAGCAGTTCTTC	CSVGGVGRVDEQFF	TRBV29-1	TRBJ2-1	TRBD2	few
TGTGCCAGCAGCCCGCTCCCCAACGGAGAGACCCAGTACTTC	CASSPLPNGETQYF	TRBV28	TRBJ2-5	-	few
TGTGCCAGCAGCCCCTTTGGCGGCTCGAACACCGGGGAGCTGTTTTTT	CASSPFGGSNTGELFF	TRBV7-9	TRBJ2-2	-	many
TGCGCCAGCAGCTTTGGACAGACAGGGGCCGGCACTGAAGCTTTCTTT	CASSFGQTGAGTEAFF	TRBV5-1	TRBJ1-1	TRBD1	many
TGCAGTGCTAGAGACTCGAGGACTAGCGGGAGATATAGCAATGAGCAGTTCTTC	CSARDSRTSGRYSNEQFF	TRBV20-1	TRBJ2-1	TRBD2	many
TGTGCCAGTAGTAGCCCCTGGACGGTTAAACAAGAGACCCAGTACTTC	CASSSPWTVKQETQYF	TRBV19	TRBJ2-5	-	many
TGCAGCGTTGAGGGTCTACTCCGAGGTAGCACAGATACGCAGTATTTT	CSVEGLLRGSTDTQYF	TRBV29-1	TRBJ2-3	-	-
TGCGCCAGCAGCCAAGATAATCCAGCGGGGGTTCTGAGCGAGCAGTACTTC	CASSQDNPAGVLSEQYF	TRBV4-1	TRBJ2-7	TRBD2	many
TGTGCCACCAGCAGAGCGACAGGGTGGGGTGTGAACACTGAAGCTTTCTTT	CATSRATGWGVNTEAFF	TRBV15	TRBJ1-1	TRBD1	-
TGCAGCGTGGCAAGCCAGGGGGATTCCCTAATTGGGCAGTTCTTC	CSVASQGDSLIGQFF	TRBV29-1	TRBJ2-1	TRBD1	-
TGTGCCAGCAGTCGGCTAGCGGGAGTCGGGAACACCGGGGAGCTGTTTTTT	CASSRLAGVGNTGELFF	TRBV7-2	TRBJ2-2	TRBD2	-
TGCAGTGCTAGCAGTGGTAGCGGGAGTCTAGAGACCCAGTACTTC	CSASSGSGSLETQYF	TRBV20-1	TRBJ2-5	TRBD2	many
TGCAGTGCTTTCACAGGGGTCACCGACTCTGTTAGTGGCTACACCTTC	CSAFTGVTDSVSGYTF	TRBV20-1	TRBJ1-2	TRBD1	-
TGTGCCAGCAGCCGCGCTCAGGGAGCCCCCACAGATACGCAGTATTTT	CASSRAQGAPTDTQYF	TRBV7-3	TRBJ2-3	-	-
TGCAGTGCTCGAAGACAGAGCAATCAGCCCCAGCATTTT	CSARRQSNQPQHF	TRBV20-1	TRBJ1-5	-	few
TGCAGTGCTAGAGGGGACAGGGGGCGATACCAGCCCCAGCATTTT	CSARGDRGRYQPQHF	TRBV20-1	TRBJ1-5	TRBD1	many
TGTGCCACCAGCAGAGATCCGGTGAACACTGAAGCTTTCTTT	CATSRDPVNTEAFF	TRBV15	TRBJ1-1	-	many
TGCGCCAGCAGCTTGGGAAGGGGTGAGCAGTTCTTC	CASSLGRGEQFF	TRBV5-1	TRBJ2-1	-	many
TGCGCCAGCACTTGGACTAGCGGGAGTGATACGCAGTATTTT	CASTWTSGSDTQYF	TRBV5-1	TRBJ2-3	TRBD2	-
TGTGCCAGCAGTTTTATACAGGGGCAGGCAGATACGCAGTATTTT	CASSFIQGQADTQYF	TRBV12-3/TRBV12-4	TRBJ2-3	TRBD1	-